These 14 T cell receptor beta chains were sequenced from one sample in a study of cytomegalovirus exposure and HLA in healthy donors. PCR employed 60 Vbeta and 13 Jbeta primers. Generated by immunoSEQ multiplex PCR, the TCRdb table keeps only in-frame clones and is missing some. Of 150,000 to 190,000 clones in the sample, around 84% were seen once. The sequencing input was PBMCs. All receptors come from a woman aged 18-29 years in good health and CMV-seronegative.

V usage is TRBV7-9 and J usage is TRBJ2-5; TRBD1 might be the D (6 bases). Trimming left V 2 bases short and J 0 bases short, with 10 bases between. The CDR3 loop spans 15 amino acids. Per germline, CDR1 SEHNR and CDR2 FQNEAQ (reference sequence). CDR3 DNA: TGTGCCAGCAGCTTATCAGGGACATACCAAGAGACCCAGTACTTC. It translates to CASSLSGTYQETQYF.

This clone has just one count. The chain joins TRBV7-3 to TRBJ1-3, with TRBD1 identical over 7 bases. Germline-derived CDR1 and CDR2 are SGHTA and FQGTGA. This CDR3 has 14 residues. After removal of 5 bases from V and 4 bases from J, the junction contained 5 bases not matched to a gene. CDR3 sequence (DNA): TGTGCCAGCAGCCGAACAGGGGACGGAAACACCATATATTTT. Its protein product is CASSRTGDGNTIYF. Together with reference TRBV7-3 and TRBJ1-3, the CDR3 gives the full variable domain: GAGVSQTPSNKVTEKGKYVELRCDPISGHTALYWYRQSLGQGPEFLIYFQGTGAADDSGLPNDRFFAVRPEGSVSTLKIQRTERGDSAVYLCASSRTGDGNTIYFGEGSWLTVV.

J is TRBJ1-6 and V is TRBV4-2, with D possibly being TRBD1 (5 bases). The CDR3 sequence is 18 residues long. V gave up 1 base and J gave up 5 bases, with 18 bases separating them. Germline values: CDR1 LGHNA, CDR2 YNFKEQ. The CDR3 reads CASSQVAAGVKDNSPLHF. CDR3 DNA: TGTGCCAGCAGCCAAGTCGCGGCGGGGGTGAAAGATAATTCACCCCTCCACTTT.

This rearrangement joins TRBV28 to TRBJ1-4; D might be TRBD1 (5 bases). CDR1 MDHEN and CDR2 SYDVKM come from the germline V gene. This CDR3 comprises 15 residues. Trimming took 3 bases from V and 6 from J, leaving 14 bases between them. CDR3 bases: TGTGCCAGCAGTTTCTCAGGGTCTGGGGATGAAAAACTGTTTTTT. Residues: CASSFSGSGDEKLFF.

This clone has just one count. V is TRBV5-1 and J is TRBJ1-1; D may be TRBD1 (5 bases). The CDR3 spans 14 residues. With 0 bases removed from V and 3 bases from J, the gap between germline ends came to 9 bases. Germline V lookup: CDR1 SGHRS, CDR2 YFSETQ. CDR3 DNA: TGCGCCAGCAGCTTGGAAGCAGGGTACACTGAAGCTTTCTTT. Protein product: CASSLEAGYTEAFF.

The V gene is TRBV5-6, the J gene TRBJ2-2, with 8 bases matching TRBD1. The CDR3 consists of 18 residues. The V gene end was trimmed by 4 bases and the J gene end by 2 bases; junction bases not matched to a gene: 13. CDR1 and CDR2 (germline): SGHDT, YYEEEE. The CDR3 nucleotides read TGTGCCAGCAGCCGCTCGGTCAGGGGGCTTCGTAACACCGGGGAGCTGTTTTTT. This sequence encodes CASSRSVRGLRNTGELFF.

The gene calls are TRBV27 and TRBJ1-5; 10 nucleotides match TRBD1. Unmatched junction bases numbered 10, after V lost 5 bases and J lost 6 bases. CDR1 is MNHEY, CDR2 SMNVEV, per germline (reference sequence). This CDR3 contains 16 residues. CDR3: CASSPVVGQGVQPQHF. The CDR3 DNA is TGTGCCAGCAGTCCGGTCGTAGGACAGGGGGTTCAGCCCCAGCATTTT.

This chain links TRBV6-6 with TRBJ2-2, with 9 bases identical to TRBD2. The CDR3 length is 16 residues. Germline lookup yields CDR1 MNHNY and CDR2 SVGAGI (reference sequence). Trimming cost V 2 bases and J 4 bases; bases outside gene matches: 5. The CDR3 loop is CASSYMASGITGELFF. DNA for the CDR3: TGTGCCAGCAGTTACATGGCTAGCGGGATCACCGGGGAGCTGTTTTTT.

This clone was seen more than once but under ten times. The V and J genes are TRBV30 and TRBJ1-6; perhaps TRBD1 as D (5 bases). Trimming cost V 4 bases and J 0 bases, with 7 bases left between them. This CDR3 has 14 amino acids. Germline assignment: CDR1 GTSNPN and CDR2 SVGIG (reference sequence). The CDR3 coding sequence is TGTGCCTGGATGGGGGGCTCCTATAATTCACCCCTCCACTTT. Translated: CAWMGGSYNSPLHF.

The chain links TRBV5-4 to TRBJ2-3; D not resolved. Germline V gene data show CDR1 as SGHNT and CDR2 as YYREEE (reference sequence). The V and J ends lost 10 bases and 1 base respectively, with 7 bases between them. The CDR3 has 11 amino acids. CDR3 DNA: TGTGCCGCAGGCGGCACAGATACGCAGTATTTT. Translating gives CAAGGTDTQYF.

This chain's CDR3 is CASSLARGDEQFF. The CDR3 DNA sequence: TGTGCCAGCAGCTTAGCCAGGGGCGATGAGCAGTTCTTC. J is TRBJ2-1 and V is TRBV7-6; weak D call: TRBD1 (6 bases). The V end was cut by 0 bases, the J end by 8 bases, with 8 bases between. Looked up from germline, CDR1 is SGHVS and CDR2 is FNYEAQ. CDR3 size: 13 residues.

The genes are TRBV2 and TRBJ2-3, with D hard to call. This CDR3 region has 12 residues. V was shortened by 3 bases and J by 9 bases, with 10 bases between the two germline ends. Germline assignment: CDR1 SNHLY and CDR2 FYNNEI. The CDR3 bases are TGTGCCAGCAGTGAGTCGGTCGTCACGCAGTATTTT. As protein: CASSESVVTQYF.

The chain links TRBV15 to TRBJ2-3; 8 bases are shared with TRBD2. This CDR3 spans 16 amino acids. Germline assignment: CDR1 LNHNV and CDR2 YYDKDF (reference sequence). V shed 0 bases and J 8 bases; nucleotides not matched to a gene: 10. This CDR3 is CATSRDSSGLGGTQYF. CDR3 sequence (DNA): TGTGCCACCAGCAGAGATTCTAGCGGGTTGGGGGGTACGCAGTATTTT.

The V call is TRBV21-1, the J call TRBJ1-5. TRBV21-1 is deemed a pseudogene. The CDR3 has 14 amino acids. The CDR3 reads CASSKPEGNQPQHF. The CDR3 coding sequence is TGTGCCAGCAGCAAACCCGAGGGCAATCAGCCCCAGCATTTT.